Listed below are T cell receptor beta chains from one sample, sequenced in a study of T cell changes during pregnancy in multiple sclerosis. Generated by immunoSEQ multiplex PCR, the TCRdb table keeps only in-frame clones and is missing some. The data hold some 71,000 clones, with approximately 91% observed a single time. Here the sequenced sample was peripheral blood, taken in the third trimester of pregnancy. The receptors originated from a female donor with multiple sclerosis, enrolled in a pregnancy study. The CDR3 runs from the conserved cysteine through the conserved F or W. Fields, in order: D gene, clone size, J gene, V gene, CDR3 DNA, CDR3 protein. A D gene is named only where the DNA matches it firmly. For some rows the clone size is stated as once, few or many, or as a class when expanded; others skip it.

NA NA TRBJ2-5 TRBV7-2 TGTGCCAGCAGTCCTAGAGGGGGGACCCAGTACTTC CASSPRGGTQYF
NA NA TRBJ2-1 TRBV6-5 TGTGCCAGCAGCCGACCCCAGGGCAATGAGCAGTTCTTC CASSRPQGNEQFF
NA NA TRBJ1-1 TRBV2 TGTGCCAGCAGTGTGAGTTATTGGTCGGACACTGAAGCTTTCTTT CASSVSYWSDTEAFF
NA NA TRBJ1-1 TRBV5-1 TGCGCCAGCAGGTGGTCTCTTTCCGCCAGGGGCACTGAAGCTTTCTTT CASRWSLSARGTEAFF
NA NA TRBJ2-3 TRBV10-3 TGTGCCATCAGTGAGTCCTCTGTTCAGGGCACGCAGTATTTT CAISESSVQGTQYF
TRBD1 NA TRBJ2-2 TRBV6-4 TGTGCCAGCAGTGACGGACAGGACACCGGGGAGCTGTTTTTT CASSDGQDTGELFF
TRBD2 NA TRBJ2-5 TRBV5-3 TGTGCCAGAAGCAACGGACTAGCGGGGGAGACCCAGTACTTC CARSNGLAGETQYF
NA once TRBJ2-1 TRBV28 TGTGCCAGCAGTTCATTCCACTTTAGCTCCTACAATGAGCAGTTCTTC CASSSFHFSSYNEQFF
NA NA TRBJ1-6 TRBV19 TGTGCCAGTACCCAACGGGACACCGATTCACCCCTCCACTTT CASTQRDTDSPLHF
TRBD1 NA TRBJ1-1 TRBV10-3 TGTGCCATCAGTGGGACAGGGCTCAACACTGAAGCTTTCTTT CAISGTGLNTEAFF
NA NA TRBJ2-3 TRBV10-3 TGTGCCATCAGTGAGGGGGTGGGGCCTCAAGATACGCAGTATTTT CAISEGVGPQDTQYF
TRBD1 NA TRBJ2-1 TRBV18 TGTGCCAGCTCACGGGCAACAGGGGTTGAGGATGAGCAGTTCTTC CASSRATGVEDEQFF
NA few TRBJ1-1 TRBV18 TGTGCCAGCTCACTACAGGGTGGGACGAGTGAAGCTTTCTTT CASSLQGGTSEAFF
NA NA TRBJ2-1 TRBV19 TGTGCCAGTAGTCCTCAACTCGCTGAAAATGAGCAGTTCTTC CASSPQLAENEQFF
TRBD1 NA TRBJ1-2 TRBV7-2 TGTGCCAGCAGCCCAGGGACAGGGTCCGGCTATGGCTACACCTTC CASSPGTGSGYGYTF
TRBD1 NA TRBJ2-3 TRBV5-4 TGTGCCAGCAGCCCGGGACAGGACACAGATACGCAGTATTTT CASSPGQDTDTQYF
TRBD2 NA TRBJ2-3 TRBV5-8 TGTGCCAGCAGCCCGACCTCGACTAGCGGGGGCACAGATACGCAGTATTTT CASSPTSTSGGTDTQYF
NA NA TRBJ2-7 TRBV11-2 TGTGCCAGCAGCCTGGGCGGGACCTTCTCCTACGAGCAGTACTTC CASSLGGTFSYEQYF
NA NA TRBJ1-5 TRBV19 TGTGCCAGTAGCATTACAGGGAGCAATCAGCCCCAGCATTTT CASSITGSNQPQHF
TRBD1 once TRBJ1-2 TRBV5-6 TGTGCCAGCAGCAGGTCGGACAGGGCCTATGGCTACACCTTC CASSRSDRAYGYTF
TRBD1 NA TRBJ2-4 TRBV27 TGTGCCAGCAGTCCGGGACAGTGGGCTTTTGAAGCCAAAAACATTCAGTACTTC CASSPGQWAFEAKNIQYF
NA NA TRBJ2-5 TRBV5-5 TGTGCCAGCAGCTTGATAGGAGGCGAGACCCAGTACTTC CASSLIGGETQYF
TRBD1 NA TRBJ2-2 TRBV7-2 TGTGCCAGCAGACCAGGGGGCCGACGGTCCGGGGAGCTGTTTTTT CASRPGGRRSGELFF
NA NA TRBJ1-3 TRBV2 TGTGCCAGCAGTGAAAGGCGGATTACGTCTGGAAACACCATATATTTT CASSERRITSGNTIYF
NA NA TRBJ2-7 TRBV6-5 TGTGCCAGCGGTAGATACGAGCAGTACTTC CASGRYEQYF
TRBD2 once TRBJ2-5 TRBV4-3 TGCGCCAGCAGCCAAGCCTCTGGGCGGGGGGGCCAGGAGACCCAGTACTTC CASSQASGRGGQETQYF
TRBD1 NA TRBJ2-5 TRBV11-3 TGTGCCAGCAGCTTAGATAGGGGGCGCCAAGAGACCCAGTACTTC CASSLDRGRQETQYF
TRBD1 NA TRBJ2-7 TRBV2 TGTGCCAGCAGTCCGGACAGGGGCGGCGACGAGCAGTACTTC CASSPDRGGDEQYF
TRBD1 NA TRBJ1-1 TRBV7-9 TGTGCCAGCAGCTTCACCTCCAGGGGGCTGAACACTGAAGCTTTCTTT CASSFTSRGLNTEAFF
NA NA TRBJ2-5 TRBV6-1 TGTGCCAGCAGTGAAGGGGAGACTAGTATCTGGTACTTC CASSEGETSIWYF
NA NA TRBJ1-2 TRBV11-2 TGTGCCAGCAGCTTAGATATGAACTATGGCTACACCTTC CASSLDMNYGYTF
NA once TRBJ2-4 TRBV10-3 TGTGCCATCAGTGAGTACGCGGAAGGCAAAAACATTCAGTACTTC CAISEYAEGKNIQYF
NA NA TRBJ1-1 TRBV7-2 TGTGCCAGCAGCCTGACTCAGGGGACTGAAGCTTTCTTT CASSLTQGTEAFF
NA NA TRBJ1-4 TRBV4-1 TGCGCCAGCAGCCAAGACGCGATTGCAACTAATGAAAAACTGTTTTTT CASSQDAIATNEKLFF